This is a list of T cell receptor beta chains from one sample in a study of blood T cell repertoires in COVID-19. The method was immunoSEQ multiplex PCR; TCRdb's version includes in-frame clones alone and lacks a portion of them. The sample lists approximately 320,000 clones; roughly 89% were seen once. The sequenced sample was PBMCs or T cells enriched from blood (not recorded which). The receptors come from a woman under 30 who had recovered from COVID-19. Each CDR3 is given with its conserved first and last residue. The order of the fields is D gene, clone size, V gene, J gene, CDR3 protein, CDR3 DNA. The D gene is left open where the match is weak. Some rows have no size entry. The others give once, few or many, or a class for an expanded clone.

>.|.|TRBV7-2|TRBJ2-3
CASSSNSGSRTDTQYF
TGTGCCAGCAGCTCCAACAGCGGGTCCCGCACAGATACGCAGTATTTT
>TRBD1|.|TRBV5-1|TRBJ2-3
CASSFEDRGTDTQYF
TGCGCCAGCAGCTTCGAGGACAGGGGCACAGATACGCAGTATTTT
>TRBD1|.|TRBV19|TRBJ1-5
CASSKRTGLNQPQHF
TGTGCCAGTAGTAAAAGGACAGGCCTTAATCAGCCCCAGCATTTT
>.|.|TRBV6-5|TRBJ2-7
CASSTEYEQYF
TGTGCCAGCAGTACTGAATACGAGCAGTACTTC
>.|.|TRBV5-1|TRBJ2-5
CASSPNGGTETQYF
TGCGCCAGCAGCCCGAACGGGGGAACAGAGACCCAGTACTTC
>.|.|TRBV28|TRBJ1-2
CASSSKPSHGYTF
TGTGCCAGCAGTTCTAAACCGTCTCATGGCTACACCTTC
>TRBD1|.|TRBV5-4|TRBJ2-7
CASSFGGTGSEQYF
TGTGCCAGCAGCTTTGGCGGGACAGGGAGCGAGCAGTACTTC
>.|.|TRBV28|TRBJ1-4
CASRAASDEKLFF
TGTGCCAGCCGGGCTGCTAGCGATGAAAAACTGTTTTTT
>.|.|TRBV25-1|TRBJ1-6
CASRDGGAGLSNSPLHF
TGTGCCAGCAGAGATGGGGGGGCAGGACTTAGTAATTCACCCCTCCACTTT
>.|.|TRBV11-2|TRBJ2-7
CASSLDLGRNTYEQYF
TGTGCCAGCAGCTTAGATTTAGGCAGGAATACCTACGAGCAGTACTTC
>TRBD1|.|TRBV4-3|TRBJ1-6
CASSQDTRGGRATRWGALHF
TGCGCCAGCAGCCAAGATACGCGAGGGGGCAGGGCGACCCGATGGGGGGCCCTCCACTTT
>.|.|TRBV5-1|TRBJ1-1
CASSLKVLGRTTTEAFF
TGCGCCAGCAGCTTGAAGGTTTTGGGCAGAACAACCACTGAAGCTTTCTTT
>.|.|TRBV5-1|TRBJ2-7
CASSLALQGFYEQYF
TGCGCCAGCAGCTTGGCTTTACAGGGTTTCTACGAGCAGTACTTC
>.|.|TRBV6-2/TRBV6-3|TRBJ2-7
CASSYGEAYEQYF
TGTGCCAGCAGTTATGGCGAGGCCTACGAGCAGTACTTC
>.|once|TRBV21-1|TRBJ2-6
CASSKEEKSSGANVLTF
TGTGCCAGCAGCAAAGAAGAGAAGAGCTCTGGGGCCAACGTCCTGACTTTC
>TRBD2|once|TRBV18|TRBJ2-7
CASSPPLTSWSEQYF
TGTGCCAGCTCACCACCGTTGACTAGCTGGAGCGAGCAGTACTTC
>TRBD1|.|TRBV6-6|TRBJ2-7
CASSPGRGQGLSDEQYF
TGTGCCAGCAGTCCAGGGCGGGGACAGGGACTTTCCGACGAGCAGTACTTC
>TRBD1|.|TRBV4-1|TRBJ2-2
CASSRVPGQGAGELFF
TGCGCCAGCAGCCGAGTCCCGGGACAGGGGGCCGGGGAGCTGTTTTTT
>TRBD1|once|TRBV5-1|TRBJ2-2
CASSFPRTGGNSGTGELFF
TGCGCCAGCAGCTTCCCCCGGACAGGGGGCAACTCGGGCACCGGGGAGCTGTTTTTT
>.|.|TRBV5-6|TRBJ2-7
CASSPAGWEQYF
TGTGCCAGCAGCCCAGCAGGCTGGGAGCAGTACTTC
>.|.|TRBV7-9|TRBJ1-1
CASSLGRENTEAFF
TGTGCCAGCAGCTTAGGTCGGGAGAACACTGAAGCTTTCTTT
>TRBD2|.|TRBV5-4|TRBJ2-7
CASSPGTSGIYEQYF
TGTGCCAGCAGCCCAGGGACTAGCGGAATCTACGAGCAGTACTTC
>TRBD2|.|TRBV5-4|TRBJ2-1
CASSLLAGGPNEQFF
TGTGCCAGCAGCTTGCTAGCGGGAGGACCTAATGAGCAGTTCTTC
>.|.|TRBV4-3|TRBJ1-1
CASSPQGGAYSEAFF
TGCGCCAGCAGCCCCCAAGGGGGGGCTTATTCTGAAGCTTTCTTT
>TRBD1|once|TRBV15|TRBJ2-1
CATSRDRGPYNEQFF
TGTGCCACCAGCAGGGACAGGGGACCCTACAATGAGCAGTTCTTC
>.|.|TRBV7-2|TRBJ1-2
CASSLGQGGNYGYTF
TGTGCCAGCAGCTTAGGGCAAGGAGGTAACTATGGCTACACCTTC
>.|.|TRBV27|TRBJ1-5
CASSPIFDGGGGNQPQHF
TGTGCCAGCAGTCCCATATTCGACGGCGGCGGCGGCAATCAGCCCCAGCATTTT
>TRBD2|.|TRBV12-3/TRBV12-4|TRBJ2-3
CASSLGEGDTQYF
TGTGCCAGCAGTTTGGGGGAGGGGGATACGCAGTATTTT
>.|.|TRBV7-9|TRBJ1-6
CASSVYGSSYNSPLHF
TGTGCCAGCAGCGTCTACGGGAGCTCCTATAATTCACCCCTCCACTTT